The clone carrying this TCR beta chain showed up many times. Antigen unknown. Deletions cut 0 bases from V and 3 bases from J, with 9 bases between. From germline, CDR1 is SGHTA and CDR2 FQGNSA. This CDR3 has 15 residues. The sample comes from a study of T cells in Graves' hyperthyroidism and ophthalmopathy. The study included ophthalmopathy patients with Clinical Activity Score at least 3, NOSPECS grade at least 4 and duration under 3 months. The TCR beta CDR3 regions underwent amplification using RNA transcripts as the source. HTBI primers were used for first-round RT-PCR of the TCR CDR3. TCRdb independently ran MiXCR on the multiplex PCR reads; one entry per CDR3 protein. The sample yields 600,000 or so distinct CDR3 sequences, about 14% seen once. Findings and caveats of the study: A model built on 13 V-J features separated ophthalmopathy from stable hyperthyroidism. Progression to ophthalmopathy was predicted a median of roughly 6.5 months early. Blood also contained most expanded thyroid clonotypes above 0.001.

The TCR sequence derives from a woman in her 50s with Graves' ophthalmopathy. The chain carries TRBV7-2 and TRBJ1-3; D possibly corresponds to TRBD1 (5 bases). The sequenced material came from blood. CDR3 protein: CASSLAGDGGNTIYF. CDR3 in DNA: TGTGCCAGCAGCTTAGCGGGGGACGGTGGAAACACCATATATTTT.